This TCR beta chain was identified in a study of blood T cell repertoires in COVID-19. The overall study: Researchers got acute and convalescent COVID-19 samples from the United States, Italy and Spain. PBMCs, B-cell-depleted T cells, or T cells were the source of the cDNA or gDNA that made up the material.

In the authors' workflow: Amplifying reference gene primers gave estimates of nucleated cell counts. Produced via immunoSEQ multiplex PCR; TCRdb's table is partial and in-frame only. V, J and clone size are taken as reported in that table, and D and trimming were inferred from the DNA itself. The sample lists about 60,000 clones, around 85% occurring once. The CDR3 sequence is 14 residues long. Germline loops: CDR1 LGHDT, CDR2 YNNKEL (reference sequence). V was shortened by 3 bases and J by 4 bases, with 12 bases between the two germline ends. This rearrangement joins TRBV3-1 (or the pseudogene TRBV3-2) to TRBJ1-1; tentative D call: TRBD1 (6 bases). The sequenced sample was peripheral blood. This clonotype was obtained from a human donor in a cohort sampled during active COVID-19. The CDR3 loop is CASSQKGGVTEAFF. CDR3 sequence (DNA): TGTGCCAGCAGCCAGAAGGGGGGGGTCACTGAAGCTTTCTTT.